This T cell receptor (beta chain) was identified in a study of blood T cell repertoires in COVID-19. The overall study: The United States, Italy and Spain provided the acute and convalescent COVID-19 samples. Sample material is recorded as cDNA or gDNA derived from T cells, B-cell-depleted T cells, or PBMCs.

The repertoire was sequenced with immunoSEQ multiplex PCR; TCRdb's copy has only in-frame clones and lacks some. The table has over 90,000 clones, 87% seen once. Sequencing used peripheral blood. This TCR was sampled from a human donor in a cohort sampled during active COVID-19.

CDR3 DNA sequence: TGCGCCAGCAGCCAGGAGACTAGCGGGAGGAATGAGCAGTTCTTC. This gives the protein CASSQETSGRNEQFF. The chain carries TRBV4-1 and TRBJ2-1; 13 bases agree with TRBD2. This CDR3 contains 15 residues. Trimming cost V 3 bases and J 7 bases; bases outside gene matches: 3. Germline CDR1 is MGHRA and CDR2 is YSYEKL.